Following are 30 T cell receptor beta chains from one sample sequenced in a study of immune evolution from preneoplasia to lung adenocarcinoma. This table comes from immunoSEQ multiplex PCR, and its TCRdb copy is limited to in-frame clones, with some not included. There are roughly 4,400 clones in the sample; around 68% occur only once, and roughly 8% lies in the top ten. The sequenced sample consisted of FFPE adjacent normal lung tissue. These TCRs come from a person aged 60 to 80 with lung adenocarcinoma.

The rearrangement joins TRBV6-6 to TRBJ2-7; 8 bases are a match to TRBD2. J lost 4 bases, V lost 8 bases, and 13 bases had no gene match. CDR3 length: 15 amino acids. From germline, CDR1 is MNHNY and CDR2 SVGAGI (reference sequence). For the CDR3, the DNA is TGTGCCAGCCAAAGGAAGCGGGAGATAACGTACGAGCAGTACTTC. It encodes CASQRKREITYEQYF.

This rearrangement joins TRBV7-3 to TRBJ2-5; D may be TRBD1 (5 bases). From germline, CDR1 is SGHTA and CDR2 FQGTGA. CDR3 length: 14 residues. V gave up 4 bases and J gave up 3 bases, with 12 bases separating them. The CDR3 DNA reads as TGTGCCAGCAGCTCAACCTCAGGGAAAGAGACCCAGTACTTC. Translating it yields CASSSTSGKETQYF.

The J gene is TRBJ2-5, the V gene TRBV4-1; the D gene could be TRBD1 or TRBD2 (5 bases each). Trimming took off 3 bases at V and 6 bases at J, with 20 bases between the two ends. Germline CDR1 MGHRA, CDR2 YSYEKL. CDR3 length equals 16 residues. The CDR3 is CASSQATGTSGKTQYF. CDR3 sequence (DNA): TGCGCCAGCAGCCAGGCTACCGGGACGAGCGGAAAGACCCAGTACTTC.

This rearrangement joins TRBV6-5 to TRBJ2-3; no reliable D call. This CDR3 is built from 16 residues. Per the germline V gene, CDR1 is MNHEY and CDR2 is SVGAGI. The V end was cut by 2 bases, the J end by 0 bases, with 12 bases between. CDR3 bases: TGTGCCAGCAGTTACGGGTCAGCTTCTAGCACAGATACGCAGTATTTT. It codes for CASSYGSASSTDTQYF.

The chain joins TRBV2 to TRBJ2-3, with 8 bases aligning to TRBD1. Germline loops: CDR1 SNHLY, CDR2 FYNNEI. This CDR3 has 13 residues. V was pared by 3 bases and J by 9 bases, with 5 bases of the junction left unmatched. Written as DNA, the CDR3 is TGTGCCAGCAGTGACTCGGACAGGGACACGCAGTATTTT. It translates to CASSDSDRDTQYF.

As for this clone: Relative to the germline gene, one junction end is altered; a read error may explain this. This chain uses TRBV19 with TRBJ2-2; D may be TRBD1 (5 bases). Germline assignment: CDR1 LNHDA and CDR2 SQIVND (reference sequence). This CDR3 spans 15 amino acids. The CDR3 is CANSIGRVDTGELFF. The CDR3 coding sequence is TGTGCCAATAGTATCGGCAGGGTGGACACCGGGGAGCTGTTTTTT.

V and J are TRBV5-4 and TRBJ2-3, with 9 nucleotides matching TRBD2. Germline assignment: CDR1 SGHNT and CDR2 YYREEE (reference sequence). This CDR3 is 16 amino acids long. Trimming at V came to 4 bases and at J to 1 base, leaving 7 bases not matched to a gene. In DNA form, the CDR3 reads TGTGCCAGCAGCAGCGGACTAGCGTCTGGCACAGATACGCAGTATTTT. The encoded protein is CASSSGLASGTDTQYF.

The rearrangement joins TRBV5-1 to TRBJ2-5; 9 bases line up with TRBD1. Trimming removed 3 bases from V and 0 bases from J; junction bases left unmatched: 3. The CDR3 runs to 15 residues. Germline CDR1 is SGHRS and CDR2 is YFSETQ. The CDR3 protein is CASSYGQGYQETQYF. In nucleotides, the CDR3 is TGCGCCAGCAGCTACGGACAGGGGTACCAAGAGACCCAGTACTTC.

This clone occurred once. The chain carries TRBV7-2 and TRBJ1-5, with no clear D. The V gene lost 1 base and the J gene lost 3 bases, with 16 bases spanning the gap. Germline V lookup: CDR1 SGHTA, CDR2 FQGNSA. CDR3 length: 17 residues. The CDR3 is CASSLGPGRSNNQPQHF. CDR3 bases: TGTGCCAGCAGCTTAGGGCCCGGCAGGAGCAACAATCAGCCCCAGCATTTT. The complete variable domain, with remaining parts taken from reference TRBV7-2 and TRBJ1-5, reads GAGVSQSPSNKVTEKGKDVELRCDPISGHTALYWYRQSLGQGLEFLIYFQGNSAPDKSGLPSDRFSAERTGGSVSTLTIQRTQQEDSAVYLCASSLGPGRSNNQPQHFGDGTRLSIL.

The chain employs TRBV6-5 and TRBJ2-7; 7 positions match TRBD2. V shed 6 bases and J 4 bases; nucleotides not matched to a gene: 3. This CDR3 region has 12 residues. Germline values: CDR1 MNHEY, CDR2 SVGAGI. CDR3 sequence: CASRGGTYEQYF. The CDR3 DNA follows: TGTGCCAGCAGGGGGGGGACTTACGAGCAGTACTTC.

The genes are TRBV6-5 and TRBJ2-1; 9 bases align to TRBD2. The CDR3 runs to 15 residues. V gave up 5 bases and J gave up 0 bases; unmatched junction bases: 2. The germline gives CDR1 MNHEY, CDR2 SVGAGI. The DNA of the CDR3 is TGTGCCAGCAGTAATAGCGGGAGCTCCTACAATGAGCAGTTCTTC. Translating gives CASSNSGSSYNEQFF.

V and J are TRBV9 and TRBJ2-3; 7 bases match TRBD1. Germline trimming cut 2 bases from V and 4 bases from J; bases unmatched to any gene: 7. The V gene's germline CDR1 is SGDLS and CDR2 YYNGEE. This CDR3 has 15 residues. The CDR3 DNA is TGTGCCAGCAGCGTGGCCGGGACAGCGGCAGATACGCAGTATTTT. This gives the protein CASSVAGTAADTQYF.

The chain couples TRBV28 to TRBJ2-5; TRBD2 aligns across 14 bases. Trimming cost V 2 bases and J 0 bases; bases outside gene matches: 2. The germline V gene encodes CDR1 MDHEN and CDR2 SYDVKM. This CDR3 comprises 17 residues. The CDR3 protein is CASSLGLAGGYQETQYF. The CDR3, as DNA: TGTGCCAGCAGTTTAGGACTAGCGGGAGGCTACCAAGAGACCCAGTACTTC. Supplemented by reference TRBV28 and TRBJ2-5, the full variable domain reads DVKVTQSSRYLVKRTGEKVFLECVQDMDHENMFWYRQDPGLGLRLIYFSYDVKMKEKGDIPEGYSVSREKKERFSLILESASTNQTSMYLCASSLGLAGGYQETQYFGPGTRLLVL.

As regards this clone: The same CDR3 also results from other DNA sequences found in this sample. V and J are TRBV7-8 and TRBJ2-7, with TRBD2 as a possible D gene (5 bases). This CDR3 is 13 amino acids long. Trimming pared 1 base from V and 4 bases from J, leaving 8 bases between. Per germline, CDR1 SGHVS and CDR2 FQNEAQ. CDR3 nucleotides: TGTGCCAGCAGCTTAGGGGAGACTTACGAGCAGTACTTC. Amino acid sequence: CASSLGETYEQYF. The full variable domain, completed using reference TRBV7-8 and TRBJ2-7, is GAGVSQSPRYKVAKRGQDVALRCDPISGHVSLFWYQQALGQGPEFLTYFQNEAQLDKSGLPSDRFFAERPEGSVSTLKIQRTQQEDSAVYLCASSLGETYEQYFGPGTRLTVT.

The chain employs TRBV2 and TRBJ2-7; TRBD1 is a possible D gene (5 bases). The V gene's germline CDR1 is SNHLY and CDR2 FYNNEI. V gave up 6 bases and J gave up 2 bases, with 11 bases separating them. There are 13 residues in the CDR3. CDR3 protein: CASRWTQTYEQYF. DNA of the CDR3: TGTGCCAGCAGATGGACACAAACCTACGAGCAGTACTTC.

The rearrangement joins TRBV5-4 to TRBJ2-7; the match to TRBD1 covers 8 bases. J gave up 8 bases and V 3 bases, and 10 bases lay outside the gene matches. Germline assignment: CDR1 SGHNT and CDR2 YYREEE (reference sequence). The CDR3 extends over 14 amino acids. The CDR3 loop reads CASSSIGQGGKQYF. The CDR3 DNA sequence: TGTGCCAGCAGCTCGATAGGACAGGGTGGAAAGCAGTACTTC.

This chain's CDR3 is CASSGQRGQPQHF. The CDR3 DNA follows: TGTGCCAGCAGCGGACAGAGAGGACAGCCCCAGCATTTT. The chain joins TRBV4-2 to TRBJ1-5, with TRBD1 as a possible D gene (6 bases). Trimming took 5 bases from V and 7 from J, leaving 12 bases between them. The CDR3 runs to 13 residues. Germline-derived CDR1 and CDR2 are LGHNA and YNFKEQ.

V usage is TRBV5-1 and J usage is TRBJ2-1; 8 nucleotides line up with TRBD1. The germline V gene has CDR1 SGHRS and CDR2 YFSETQ. V shed 4 bases, J shed 12 bases, and the junction held 6 bases outside the gene matches. The CDR3 is made up of 12 amino acids. The CDR3: CASSLDREWQFF. CDR3 nucleotide sequence: TGCGCCAGCAGCCTGGACAGGGAGTGGCAGTTCTTC.

The chain uses TRBV18 and TRBJ2-2, with D possibly TRBD1 on 6 matching bases. The length of the CDR3 is 15 residues. V shed 3 bases and J shed 7 bases, with 15 bases lying between them. CDR1 and CDR2 from the germline V gene are KGHSH and LQKENI. The chain's CDR3 is CASSPPGHPGGELFF. CDR3 DNA sequence: TGTGCCAGCTCACCGCCGGGACACCCTGGCGGGGAGCTGTTTTTT.

This clone came up a few times. V usage is TRBV7-8 and J usage is TRBJ2-1, with D perhaps matching TRBD1 or TRBD2 (5 bases each). The CDR3 is 15 amino acids. Germline CDR1 is SGHVS and CDR2 is FQNEAQ. Trimming shortened V by 1 base and J by 10 bases, and 17 bases separated the two germline ends. CDR3 region: CASSLEGTAFSEQFF. CDR3 sequence (DNA): TGTGCCAGCAGCTTAGAAGGGACCGCTTTCAGCGAGCAGTTCTTC.

The chain carries TRBV7-9 and TRBJ2-3; tentative D call: TRBD2 (5 bases). Germline V gene data show CDR1 as SEHNR and CDR2 as FQNEAQ (reference sequence). CDR3 size: 12 residues. V was pared by 8 bases and J by 6 bases, with 12 bases between. The DNA for the CDR3 is TGTGCCAGCCGGGCGGAGGCCGATACGCAGTATTTT. Its translation: CASRAEADTQYF.

The chain recombines TRBV10-3 with TRBJ2-7; D may be TRBD2 (6 bases). The V end lost 8 bases, the J end lost 3 bases, and 11 bases lay between the germline ends. CDR3 length: 12 residues. Germline V gives CDR1 ENHRY, CDR2 SYGVKD. The CDR3 loop is CAIAPGLYEQYF. The CDR3 coding sequence is TGTGCCATCGCCCCGGGACTCTACGAGCAGTACTTC.

V and J are TRBV14 and TRBJ2-7, with unresolved D. This CDR3 contains 15 residues. With 1 base removed from V and 5 bases from J, the gap between germline ends came to 15 bases. Germline V gene data show CDR1 as SGHDN and CDR2 as FVKESK. The CDR3 spells CASSQVRLRRHEQYF. The CDR3 DNA reads TGTGCCAGCAGCCAAGTAAGGCTCCGTCGACACGAGCAGTACTTC.

The CDR3 DNA is TGTGCCAGCAGCCTACATAGGGGGGAGCAGTTCTTC. Encoded protein: CASSLHRGEQFF. The J gene is TRBJ2-1, the V gene TRBV7-8; D perhaps matches TRBD1 (6 bases). The CDR3 is 12 residues long. Germline assignment: CDR1 SGHVS and CDR2 FQNEAQ. V was shortened by 5 bases and J by 10 bases, with 12 bases between the two germline ends.

The chain combines TRBV28 with TRBJ1-5; D remains ambiguous. Trimming stripped 6 bases from V and 2 bases from J, with 11 bases between. The CDR3 has 14 amino acids. CDR1 is MDHEN and CDR2 is SYDVKM in the germline V gene. CDR3 amino acids: CASSLTWGNQPQHF. CDR3 nucleotide sequence: TGTGCCAGCAGCCTGACCTGGGGCAATCAGCCCCAGCATTTT.

The chain combines TRBV29-1 with TRBJ1-2; unclear D gene. V was shortened by 6 bases and J by 4 bases, with 15 bases between the two germline ends. Per the germline V gene, CDR1 is SQVTM and CDR2 is ANQGSEA. The CDR3 consists of 13 residues. CDR3 protein: CSVTNMKGYGYTF. For the CDR3, the DNA is TGCAGCGTAACCAACATGAAGGGCTATGGCTACACCTTC.

The J gene is TRBJ2-2, the V gene TRBV9, with 7 bases identical to TRBD2. Germline CDR1 reads SGDLS; CDR2 reads YYNGEE. The CDR3 consists of 15 residues. V was pared by 0 bases and J by 5 bases, with 4 bases of the junction left unmatched. CDR3 residues: CASSVGPSGTGELFF. DNA of the CDR3: TGTGCCAGCAGCGTAGGCCCTAGCGGAACCGGGGAGCTGTTTTTT.

J is TRBJ2-5 and V is TRBV7-9, with 8 bases lining up with TRBD2. CDR1 is SEHNR, CDR2 FQNEAQ, per germline (reference sequence). This CDR3 comprises 15 residues. V shed 5 bases, J shed 2 bases, and the junction held 7 bases outside the gene matches. CDR3 sequence reads: CASSRGIAGQETQYF. In nucleotides, the CDR3 is TGTGCCAGCAGCAGGGGGATAGCGGGACAAGAGACCCAGTACTTC.

The chain uses TRBV5-1 and TRBJ2-7, with D possibly being TRBD1 (5 bases). This CDR3 is built from 15 residues. V lost 0 bases and J lost 6, with 16 bases in between. Looked up from germline, CDR1 is SGHRS and CDR2 is YFSETQ. Written as DNA, the CDR3 is TGCGCCAGCAGCTTGGGTCCCGGTATCAGGGTCGAGCAGTACTTC. Protein: CASSLGPGIRVEQYF. Full variable domain (rest looked up from reference TRBV5-1 and TRBJ2-7): KAGVTQTPRYLIKTRGQQVTLSCSPISGHRSVSWYQQTPGQGLQFLFEYFSETQRNKGNFPGRFSGRQFSNSRSEMNVSTLELGDSALYLCASSLGPGIRVEQYFGPGTRLTVT.

Concerning this clone: An end of the junction differs from the germline gene, which may be a read error. The gene calls are TRBV7-7 and TRBJ1-3; D remains ambiguous. The germline V gene has CDR1 SSHAT and CDR2 FNYEAQ (reference sequence). This CDR3 region has 15 residues. This CDR3 reads CASSPSAKPGNTIYF. CDR3 coding DNA: TGTGCTAGCAGCCCCTCGGCTAAACCTGGAAACACCATATATTTT.